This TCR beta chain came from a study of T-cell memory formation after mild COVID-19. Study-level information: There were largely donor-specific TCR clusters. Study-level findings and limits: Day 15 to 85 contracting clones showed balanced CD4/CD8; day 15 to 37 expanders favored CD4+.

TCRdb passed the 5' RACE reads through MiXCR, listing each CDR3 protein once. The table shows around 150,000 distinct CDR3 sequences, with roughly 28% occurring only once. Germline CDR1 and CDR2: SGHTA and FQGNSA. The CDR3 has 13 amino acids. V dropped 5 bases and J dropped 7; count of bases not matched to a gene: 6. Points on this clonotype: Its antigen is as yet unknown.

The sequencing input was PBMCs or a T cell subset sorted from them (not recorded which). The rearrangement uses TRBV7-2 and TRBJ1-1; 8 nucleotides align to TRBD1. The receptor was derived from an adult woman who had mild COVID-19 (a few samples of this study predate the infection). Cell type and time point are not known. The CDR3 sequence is CASSLDRVGEAFF. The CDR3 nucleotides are TGTGCCAGCAGCCTGGACAGGGTTGGTGAAGCTTTCTTT.